The 20 T cell receptor beta chains below come from one sample, sequenced in a study of cytomegalovirus exposure and HLA in healthy donors. The PCR was carried out with 60 Vbeta primers and 13 Jbeta primers. Assay used: immunoSEQ multiplex PCR; TCRdb lists only in-frame clones, some missing. The sample carries approximately 140,000 clones, under 80% recorded once. The specimen was PBMCs. These receptors were collected from a male donor in good health and CMV-seronegative.

This clone appeared once. This rearrangement joins TRBV10-2 to TRBJ2-7; D gene ambiguous. The CDR3 loop spans 11 amino acids. Trimming shortened V by 6 bases and J by 2 bases, and 5 bases separated the two germline ends. Germline V gene data show CDR1 as WSHSY and CDR2 as SAAADI. The CDR3 reads CASSGAYEQYF. CDR3 bases: TGCGCCAGCAGCGGAGCCTACGAGCAGTACTTC.

This clone was picked up one time. The chain has TRBV7-6 and TRBJ1-6, with 7 nucleotides matching TRBD1. V lost 5 bases, J lost 8 bases, and 15 bases stayed unmatched. The CDR3 sequence is 17 residues long. CDR1 and CDR2 from the germline V gene are SGHVS and FNYEAQ. The CDR3 nucleotides read TGTGCCAGCAGCCTAGGCTTAAGGGGGCGTCGGGATTCACCCCTCCACTTT. Protein sequence: CASSLGLRGRRDSPLHF.

This chain connects TRBV14 to TRBJ1-1, with D unresolved. Germline lookup yields CDR1 SGHDN and CDR2 FVKESK. The CDR3 runs to 12 residues. V lost 2 bases to trimming and J lost 5 bases, with 6 bases between them. CDR3 bases: TGTGCCAGCAGCCAATTCGGGACTGAAGCTTTCTTT. Amino acids: CASSQFGTEAFF. Complete variable domain (other parts from reference TRBV14 and TRBJ1-1): EAGVTQFPSHSVIEKGQTVTLRCDPISGHDNLYWYRRVMGKEIKFLLHFVKESKQDESGMPNNRFLAERTGGTYSTLKVQPAELEDSGVYFCASSQFGTEAFFGQGTRLTVV.

This chain connects TRBV27 to TRBJ2-7, with 14 bases lining up with TRBD2. J gave up 5 bases and V 1 base, and 4 bases lay outside the gene matches. The CDR3 contains 16 residues. The germline CDR1 and CDR2 sequences are MNHEY and SMNVEV (reference sequence). CDR3 region: CASSLLGTSGSHEQYF. As DNA, the CDR3 is TGTGCCAGCAGTTTATTAGGGACTAGCGGGAGCCACGAGCAGTACTTC.

The CDR3 is CASRWGGNTEAFF. The DNA for the CDR3 is TGTGCCAGCCGGTGGGGAGGGAACACTGAAGCTTTCTTT. The rearrangement joins TRBV19 to TRBJ1-1; D unresolved. V was pared by 9 bases and J by 1 base, with 12 bases between. Germline-derived CDR1 and CDR2 are LNHDA and SQIVND (reference sequence). This CDR3 spans 13 amino acids.

This clone was recorded only once. The V gene is TRBV10-1, the J gene TRBJ1-1; 10 bases align to TRBD1. Germline V lookup: CDR1 WNHNN, CDR2 SYGVQD (reference sequence). With V trimmed by 3 bases and J by 1 base, 5 bases remained unmatched. The CDR3 covers 16 residues. The CDR3 region has the DNA TGCGCCAGCAGTGATCGGGACAGGGGTTGGAACACTGAAGCTTTCTTT. This codes for CASSDRDRGWNTEAFF.

The V gene is TRBV27, the J gene TRBJ1-1; a weak D match, TRBD1 (5 bases). The CDR3 runs 13 residues. Germline CDR1 MNHEY, CDR2 SMNVEV (reference sequence). V lost 1 base to trimming and J lost 11 bases, with 14 bases between them. The CDR3 coding sequence is TGTGCCAGCAGTTTATACGGCAGGGAGGGGGCTTTCTTT. It translates to CASSLYGREGAFF.

The J gene is TRBJ1-1, the V gene TRBV29-1; 8 bases agree with TRBD1. Germline lookup yields CDR1 SQVTM and CDR2 ANQGSEA. V trimming: 3 bases; J trimming: 6 bases; junction bases outside the gene matches: 6. The CDR3 runs 13 residues. CDR3 sequence: CSVDSQGEPEAFF. Written as DNA, the CDR3 is TGCAGCGTTGATTCACAGGGGGAGCCTGAAGCTTTCTTT.

V gene TRBV30 combines with J gene TRBJ2-2; possible D gene TRBD1, 5 bases. V dropped 1 base and J dropped 5 bases, with 14 bases sitting between them. CDR1 is GTSNPN, CDR2 SVGIG, per germline (reference sequence). CDR3 size: 15 residues. CDR3 in amino acids: CAWSGRVVTTGELFF. The CDR3 region has the DNA TGTGCCTGGAGTGGCAGGGTTGTAACTACCGGGGAGCTGTTTTTT.

The chain recombines TRBV10-2 with TRBJ2-7; 9 bases line up with TRBD2. The CDR3 has 16 residues. The V segment lost 0 bases and the J segment 4 bases; nucleotides outside the gene matches: 7. Germline loops: CDR1 WSHSY, CDR2 SAAADI. This chain's CDR3 is CASSESARGGVYEQYF. The CDR3 DNA reads TGCGCCAGCAGTGAGTCTGCGCGGGGGGGCGTGTACGAGCAGTACTTC.

The genes are TRBV13 and TRBJ2-1; no clear D gene. Germline CDR1 PRHDT, CDR2 FYEKMQ (reference sequence). Deletions cut 5 bases from V and 9 bases from J, with 8 bases between. This CDR3 is built from 11 residues. The CDR3 nucleotides are TGTGCCAGCAGCCCCCCCGGTGAGCAGTTCTTC. As protein: CASSPPGEQFF.

The gene calls are TRBV5-4 and TRBJ1-4; possibly TRBD1 for D (5 bases). V lost 0 bases, J lost 3 bases, and 9 bases lay in between. Per the germline V gene, CDR1 is SGHNT and CDR2 is YYREEE (reference sequence). The CDR3 covers 15 residues. This chain's CDR3 is CASSLGGVSNEKLFF. Here the CDR3 DNA reads TGTGCCAGCAGCTTGGGGGGGGTGTCTAATGAAAAACTGTTTTTT.

A few counts support this clone. The rearrangement joins TRBV27 to TRBJ2-7; tentatively, D is TRBD1 (5 bases). The CDR3 sequence is 17 residues long. CDR1 and CDR2 (germline): MNHEY, SMNVEV (reference sequence). V lost 2 bases and J 5 bases, leaving 22 bases between the germline ends. In nucleotides, the CDR3 is TGTGCCAGCAGTTTACGGACACTCCCGTCCCCCGGCAACGAGCAGTACTTC. Amino acids: CASSLRTLPSPGNEQYF.

The chain is built from TRBV25-1 and TRBJ2-4; D gene uncertain. Looked up from germline, CDR1 is MGHDK and CDR2 is SYGVNS. The CDR3 runs to 11 residues. V was pared by 3 bases and J by 6 bases, with 3 bases between. CDR3: CASSERNIQYF. The CDR3 coding sequence is TGTGCCAGCAGTGAGCGAAACATTCAGTACTTC.

The rearrangement joins TRBV18 to TRBJ1-1, with a weak D call TRBD1 (5 bases). This CDR3 has 14 residues. CDR1 is KGHSH, CDR2 LQKENI, per germline. The germline V and J ends were trimmed by 4 bases and 0 bases, with 9 bases remaining between them. Here the CDR3 reads CASSLGTMNTEAFF. CDR3 sequence (DNA): TGTGCCAGCTCACTGGGGACTATGAACACTGAAGCTTTCTTT.

On this clone itself: One end of the junction fails to match germline, which may point to a read error. J is TRBJ2-7 and V is TRBV19, with TRBD1 as a possible D gene (6 bases). CDR1 LNHDA and CDR2 SQIVND come from the germline V gene (reference sequence). The CDR3 has 15 amino acids. The CDR3, as DNA: TGTCCCAGTAGTATAGATTATGGACAGTACTACGAGCAGTACTTC. Amino acid sequence: CPSSIDYGQYYEQYF.

The chain recombines TRBV30 with TRBJ1-2; 8 nucleotides align to TRBD1. The CDR3 consists of 15 residues. V lost 5 bases, J lost 5 bases, and 13 bases stayed unmatched. Germline V gene sequence: CDR1 GTSNPN, CDR2 SVGIG (reference sequence). The CDR3 DNA sequence: TGTGCCTGGGACGGGATGGCAGGGGGCAGATATGGCTACACCTTC. Protein product: CAWDGMAGGRYGYTF. Full variable domain (rest looked up from reference TRBV30 and TRBJ1-2): SQTIHQWPATLVQPVGSPLSLECTVEGTSNPNLYWYRQAAGRGLQLLFYSVGIGQISSEVPQNLSASRPQDRQFILSSKKLLLSDSGFYLCAWDGMAGGRYGYTFGSGTRLTVV.

The gene calls are TRBV27 and TRBJ2-7; D perhaps matches TRBD1 (6 bases). Germline assignment: CDR1 MNHEY and CDR2 SMNVEV (reference sequence). The CDR3 runs 23 residues. The germline V and J ends were trimmed by 5 bases and 3 bases, with 41 bases remaining between them. The CDR3 DNA follows: TGTGCCAGCAGTACAACCTTAATGGGGGCGGAGGCCACCCCATACGATACACTCTACGAGCAGTACTTC. Residues: CASSTTLMGAEATPYDTLYEQYF.

This clone was seen just once. CDR3 coding DNA: TGCGCCAGCAGCCAACCACAAGTAGCCCAAGAGACCCAGTACTTC. It translates to CASSQPQVAQETQYF. The chain uses TRBV4-1 and TRBJ2-5; D call uncertain. V was cut by 2 bases and J by 1 base, with 11 bases left in between. The CDR3 runs 15 residues. Germline lookup yields CDR1 MGHRA and CDR2 YSYEKL.

V is TRBV7-6 and J is TRBJ2-5; TRBD1 matches at 7 bases. The CDR3 has 14 residues. Losses at the gene ends were 4 bases for V and 5 bases for J; bases not matched to a gene: 7. Germline loops: CDR1 SGHVS, CDR2 FNYEAQ. The CDR3 nucleotides are TGTGCCAGCAGCTCGACAGGGTTTGTGGAGACCCAGTACTTC. Amino acids: CASSSTGFVETQYF.